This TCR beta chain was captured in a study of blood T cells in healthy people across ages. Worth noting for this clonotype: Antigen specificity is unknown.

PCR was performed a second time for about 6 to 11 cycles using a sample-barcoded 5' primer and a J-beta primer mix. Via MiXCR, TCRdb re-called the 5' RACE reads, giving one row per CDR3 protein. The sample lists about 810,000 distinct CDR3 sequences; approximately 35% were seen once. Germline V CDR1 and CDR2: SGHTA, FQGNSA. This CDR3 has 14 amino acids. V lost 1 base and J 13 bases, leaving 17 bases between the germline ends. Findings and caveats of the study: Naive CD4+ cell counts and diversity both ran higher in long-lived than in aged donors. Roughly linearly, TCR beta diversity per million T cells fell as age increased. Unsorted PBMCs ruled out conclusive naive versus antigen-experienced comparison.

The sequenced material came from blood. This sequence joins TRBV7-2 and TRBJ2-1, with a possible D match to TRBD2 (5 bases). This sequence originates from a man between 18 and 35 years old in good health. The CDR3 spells CASSLGGREETQFF. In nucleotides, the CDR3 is TGTGCCAGCAGCTTAGGAGGGAGAGAAGAGACCCAGTTCTTC.